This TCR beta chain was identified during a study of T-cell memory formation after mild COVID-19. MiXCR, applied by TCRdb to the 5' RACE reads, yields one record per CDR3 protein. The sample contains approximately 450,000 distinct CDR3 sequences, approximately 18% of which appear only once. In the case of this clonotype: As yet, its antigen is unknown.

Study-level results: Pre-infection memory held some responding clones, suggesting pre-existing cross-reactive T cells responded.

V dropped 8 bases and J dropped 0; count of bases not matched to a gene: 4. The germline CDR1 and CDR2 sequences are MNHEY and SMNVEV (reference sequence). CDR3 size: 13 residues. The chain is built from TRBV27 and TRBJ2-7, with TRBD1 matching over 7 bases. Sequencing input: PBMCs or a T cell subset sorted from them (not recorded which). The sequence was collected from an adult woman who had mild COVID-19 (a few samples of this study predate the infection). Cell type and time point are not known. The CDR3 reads CASRTGNSYEQYF. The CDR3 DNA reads TGTGCCAGCCGGACAGGCAACTCCTACGAGCAGTACTTC.